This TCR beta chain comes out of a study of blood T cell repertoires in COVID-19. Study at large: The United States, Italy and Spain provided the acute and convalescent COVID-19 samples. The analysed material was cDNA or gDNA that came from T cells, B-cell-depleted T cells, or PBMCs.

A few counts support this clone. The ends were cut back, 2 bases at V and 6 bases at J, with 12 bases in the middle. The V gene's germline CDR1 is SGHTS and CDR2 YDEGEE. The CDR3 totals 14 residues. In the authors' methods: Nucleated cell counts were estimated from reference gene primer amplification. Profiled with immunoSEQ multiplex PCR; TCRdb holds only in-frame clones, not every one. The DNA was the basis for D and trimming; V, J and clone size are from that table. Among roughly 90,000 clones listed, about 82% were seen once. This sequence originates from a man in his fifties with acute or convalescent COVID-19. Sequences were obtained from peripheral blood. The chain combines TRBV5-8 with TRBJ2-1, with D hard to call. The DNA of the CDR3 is TGTGCCAGCAGCTTTTACGTGGTGGCCAATGAGCAGTTCTTC. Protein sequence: CASSFYVVANEQFF. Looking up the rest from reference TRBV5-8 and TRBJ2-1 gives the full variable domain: EAGVTQSPTHLIKTRGQQATLRCSPISGHTSVYWYQQALGLGLQFLLWYDEGEERNRGNFPPRFSGRQFPNYSSELNVNALELEDSALYLCASSFYVVANEQFFGPGTRLTVL.